This T cell receptor (beta chain) emerged from a study of blood T cell repertoires in COVID-19. Data came from immunoSEQ multiplex PCR; TCRdb stores just in-frame clones and leaves some out. The repertoire includes under 500,000 clones, about 89% of them detected once, and 4.3% sits in the top ten. Germline CDR1 MDHEN, CDR2 SYDVKM. The CDR3 length is 15 residues. J lost 6 bases, V lost 4 bases, and 10 bases had no gene match. The source of this sequence is a woman aged 30 to 39 with acute or convalescent COVID-19. V is TRBV28 and J is TRBJ2-7; 9 nucleotides agree with TRBD1. The sample was peripheral blood. CDR3 region: CASSSGATGGGEQYF. As DNA, the CDR3 is TGTGCCAGCAGTTCCGGAGCGACAGGGGGGGGCGAGCAGTACTTC.